This T cell receptor beta chain emerged from a study of blood T cell repertoires in COVID-19. Background on the study: Sites across the United States, Italy and Spain contributed samples from acute and convalescent COVID-19. The cDNA or gDNA used as material had been derived from T cells, B-cell-depleted T cells, or PBMCs.

The CDR3 consists of 13 residues. V was trimmed by 2 bases and J by 8 bases, leaving 12 bases between them. Germline CDR1 is SGHTA and CDR2 is FQGTGA. As processed by the authors: Nucleated cell number was recorded as an estimate derived from reference gene primer amplification. Measured with immunoSEQ multiplex PCR; TCRdb has only the in-frame clones, and not every one. V, J and clone size reflect that table, while D and trimming were determined from the DNA. The repertoire holds about 440,000 clones, with around 89% as singletons. The TCR comes from a woman aged 30 to 39 with acute or convalescent COVID-19. Sequences were obtained from peripheral blood. The rearrangement links TRBV7-3 to TRBJ2-5; TRBD1 might be the D (5 bases). The CDR3 bases are TGTGCCAGCAGCTTAGGGGCCCGGCGTACCCAGTACTTC. Protein: CASSLGARRTQYF.